This is a list of T cell receptor beta chains from one sample in a study of cytomegalovirus exposure and HLA in healthy donors. This table comes from immunoSEQ multiplex PCR, and its TCRdb copy is limited to in-frame clones, with some not included. The sample gives about 120,000 clones, about 81% of which show up once; nearly 3% is in the top ten. Material for sequencing was PBMCs. The receptor source for this set is a woman aged 40-49 years in good health and CMV-seropositive. The CDR3 runs from the conserved cysteine through the conserved F or W. The order of the fields is clone size, V gene, CDR3 length, J gene, CDR3 protein. Not every row has a clone size; where given, it reads once, few, many or a size class.

abundance: once; v_gene: TRBV5-1; len: 15; j_gene: TRBJ2-2; CDR3aa: CASSLTQGHTGELFF
abundance: -; v_gene: TRBV7-9; len: 12; j_gene: TRBJ2-7; CDR3aa: CASSPGSYEQYF
abundance: -; v_gene: TRBV5-6; len: 13; j_gene: TRBJ2-5; CDR3aa: CASSLSGLETQYF
abundance: -; v_gene: TRBV5-1; len: 15; j_gene: TRBJ1-2; CDR3aa: CASSLRTGGTYGYTF
abundance: -; v_gene: TRBV19; len: 13; j_gene: TRBJ2-6; CDR3aa: CASSIQGANVLTF
abundance: -; v_gene: TRBV9; len: 14; j_gene: TRBJ2-3; CDR3aa: CASSVSINSDTQYF
abundance: -; v_gene: TRBV5-6; len: 14; j_gene: TRBJ2-3; CDR3aa: CASSLDRGADTQYF
abundance: few; v_gene: TRBV27; len: 13; j_gene: TRBJ1-2; CDR3aa: CASKSGGPGGYTF
abundance: -; v_gene: TRBV5-4; len: 17; j_gene: TRBJ2-5; CDR3aa: CASSLSVLAGGRETQYF
abundance: -; v_gene: TRBV4-3; len: 17; j_gene: TRBJ2-2; CDR3aa: CASSQDIASGNTGELFF
abundance: -; v_gene: TRBV6-6; len: 14; j_gene: TRBJ2-1; CDR3aa: CATTSQSSYNEQFF
abundance: -; v_gene: TRBV15; len: 15; j_gene: TRBJ1-2; CDR3aa: CATSPREGGIDGYTF
abundance: -; v_gene: TRBV5-1; len: 16; j_gene: TRBJ1-3; CDR3aa: CASSLEQGLSGNTIYF
abundance: -; v_gene: TRBV6-1; len: 15; j_gene: TRBJ2-2; CDR3aa: CASSDRGRVTGELFF
abundance: few; v_gene: TRBV30; len: 13; j_gene: TRBJ1-5; CDR3aa: CAWDRGPGQPQHF
abundance: -; v_gene: TRBV9; len: 14; j_gene: TRBJ1-6; CDR3aa: CASSVTDTISPLHF
abundance: few; v_gene: TRBV5-1; len: 16; j_gene: TRBJ2-3; CDR3aa: CASSLTSGGAPDTQYF